These 15 T cell receptor beta chains were all obtained from the same sample, sequenced in a study of early stage breast cancer tumors. Profiling relied on immunoSEQ multiplex PCR, and the TCRdb table lists in-frame clones only, not all of them. Here the sample spans about 10,000 clones, approximately 70% being singletons. The sequencing input was breast tumor tissue. These receptors originate from a person between 45 and 65 years old with breast cancer.

This chain joins TRBV5-1 and TRBJ2-3; 10 bases align to TRBD2. In germline, CDR1 is SGHRS, CDR2 YFSETQ. This CDR3 has 16 residues. Losses at the gene ends were 4 bases for V and 5 bases for J; bases not matched to a gene: 10. DNA of the CDR3: TGCGCCAGCAGCCCGGGGGGTAGCGGGGGGAGAGATACGCAGTATTTT. It translates to CASSPGGSGGRDTQYF.

The V gene is TRBV6-5, the J gene TRBJ2-2, with D perhaps TRBD1 (5 bases). V was trimmed by 10 bases and J by 4 bases, leaving 13 bases between them. CDR1 is MNHEY, CDR2 SVGAGI, per germline. This CDR3 contains 13 residues. This CDR3 reads CAISDSRTGELFF. CDR3 DNA sequence: TGTGCCATTTCAGACAGTCGCACCGGGGAGCTGTTTTTT.

The V call is TRBV4-2, the J call TRBJ1-1, with TRBD1 identical over 10 bases. The CDR3 totals 14 residues. Germline assignment: CDR1 LGHNA and CDR2 YNFKEQ. J was trimmed by 5 bases and V by 2 bases; bases with no gene match: 2. CDR3 sequence reads: CASSQSGQGTEAFF. The CDR3 DNA is TGTGCCAGCAGCCAATCGGGACAGGGGACTGAAGCTTTCTTT.

By proportion, this clone is medium-sized (0.01 to 0.1%). In DNA, the CDR3 is TGTGCCAGCAGCTTAGAGGAAGGATCCAACGAGCAGTACTTC. Protein sequence: CASSLEEGSNEQYF. The V call is TRBV7-9, the J call TRBJ2-7; D unresolved. The ends were cut back, 1 base at V and 5 bases at J, with 12 bases in the middle. Germline CDR1 SEHNR, CDR2 FQNEAQ (reference sequence). CDR3 length: 14 amino acids. Complete variable domain (other parts from reference TRBV7-9 and TRBJ2-7): DTGVSQNPRHKITKRGQNVTFRCDPISEHNRLYWYRQTLGQGPEFLTYFQNEAQLEKSRLLSDRFSAERPKGSFSTLEIQRTEQGDSAMYLCASSLEEGSNEQYFGPGTRLTVT.

By frequency in the sample, this clone is medium-sized (0.01 to 0.1%). V gene TRBV18 combines with J gene TRBJ2-2; D is unclear. The CDR3 has 15 amino acids. V lost 6 bases and J lost 5, with 16 bases in between. The germline V gene encodes CDR1 KGHSH and CDR2 LQKENI. The CDR3 protein is CASSTIGPRTGELFF. Written as DNA, the CDR3 is TGTGCCAGCTCCACCATTGGGCCCCGTACCGGGGAGCTGTTTTTT.

The chain uses TRBV10-2 and TRBJ1-1, with 7 bases lining up with TRBD1. The CDR3 totals 16 residues. CDR1 is WSHSY, CDR2 SAAADI, per germline. J lost 0 bases, V lost 3 bases, and 7 bases had no gene match. CDR3: CASSEGRGEMNTEAFF. The CDR3 DNA follows: TGCGCCAGCAGTGAAGGCAGGGGGGAGATGAACACTGAAGCTTTCTTT.

The chain has TRBV10-3 and TRBJ2-3; D is uncertain. Germline CDR1 reads ENHRY; CDR2 reads SYGVKD. Trimming pared 3 bases from V and 1 base from J, leaving 14 bases between. There are 16 residues in the CDR3. In DNA, the CDR3 is TGTGCCATCAGTGATTCTCTTAGGACGGGCACAGATACGCAGTATTTT. It is translated as CAISDSLRTGTDTQYF.

The chain carries TRBV5-4 and TRBJ2-7; 11 positions match TRBD1. Germline CDR1 is SGHNT and CDR2 is YYREEE (reference sequence). Germline trimming cut 2 bases from V and 6 bases from J; bases unmatched to any gene: 7. This CDR3 region has 15 residues. The CDR3 sequence is CASSFGGQGAFEQYF. The CDR3 region has the DNA TGTGCCAGCAGCTTCGGTGGACAGGGGGCATTCGAGCAGTACTTC.

A few counts support this clone. V usage is TRBV29-1 and J usage is TRBJ1-4, with 8 nucleotides matching TRBD1. CDR3 length equals 12 residues. After removal of 4 bases from V and 7 bases from J, the junction contained 2 bases not matched to a gene. Germline V gene sequence: CDR1 SQVTM, CDR2 ANQGSEA. The CDR3 sequence: CSVVGQGEKLFF. As DNA, the CDR3 is TGCAGCGTTGTAGGACAGGGTGAAAAACTGTTTTTT.

The genes are TRBV4-3 and TRBJ1-1; the D is unclear. In germline, CDR1 is LGHNA, CDR2 YSLEER. The germline V and J ends were trimmed by 2 bases and 0 bases, with 7 bases remaining between them. This CDR3 is 14 amino acids long. The CDR3 bases are TGCGCCAGCAGCCAAAGAAACTTGAACACTGAAGCTTTCTTT. Protein sequence: CASSQRNLNTEAFF.

V and J are TRBV7-9 and TRBJ2-1, with D hard to call. Trimming cost V 1 base and J 8 bases, with 9 bases left between them. The CDR3 spans 13 residues. Germline-derived CDR1 and CDR2 are SEHNR and FQNEAQ (reference sequence). CDR3 region: CASSLDRGDEQFF. In DNA, the CDR3 is TGTGCCAGCAGCTTAGACAGAGGCGATGAGCAGTTCTTC.

This rearrangement joins TRBV29-1 to TRBJ2-5, with D possibly TRBD1 on 6 matching bases. The CDR3 covers 14 residues. The V and J ends lost 2 bases and 1 base respectively, with 11 bases between them. Germline V gene sequence: CDR1 SQVTM, CDR2 ANQGSEA. The CDR3 nucleotides read TGCAGCGTTGAACAGGGGAACCCCCAAGAGACCCAGTACTTC. Protein sequence: CSVEQGNPQETQYF.

The chain uses TRBV4-1 and TRBJ1-3; D not resolved. Trimming stripped 5 bases from V and 3 bases from J, with 11 bases between. This CDR3 is built from 14 residues. From germline, CDR1 is MGHRA and CDR2 YSYEKL. The CDR3 DNA sequence: TGCGCCAGCAGCTCCCCTAACTATGGAAACACCATATATTTT. It specifies CASSSPNYGNTIYF.

This sequence joins TRBV4-1 and TRBJ1-4, with 9 bases matching TRBD1. The CDR3 contains 18 residues. Trimming took 0 bases from V and 3 from J; bases not matched to a gene: 8. The germline V gene encodes CDR1 MGHRA and CDR2 YSYEKL. For the CDR3, the DNA is TGCGCCAGCAGCCAAGATCGGGCCGGGACAGGGCCTAATGAAAAACTGTTTTTT. Translation: CASSQDRAGTGPNEKLFF.

The chain has TRBV6-1 and TRBJ1-4; D gene uncertain. V dropped 1 base and J dropped 0 bases, with 6 bases sitting between them. The CDR3 extends over 15 amino acids. Germline loops: CDR1 MNHNS, CDR2 SASEGT. The CDR3 here is CASSEDRATNEKLFF. CDR3 coding DNA: TGTGCCAGCAGTGAAGACCGTGCAACTAATGAAAAACTGTTTTTT.